Shown below are 24 T cell receptor beta chains from a single sample sequenced in a study of PD-1 blockade in classical Hodgkin lymphoma. The method was immunoSEQ multiplex PCR; TCRdb's version includes in-frame clones alone and lacks a portion of them. The data hold around 9,600 clones, with approximately 72% observed a single time. Described time point: cycle 4 day 1 (C4D1), after five to seven weeks of nivolumab. After autologous stem cell transplantation all patients relapsed, and prior brentuximab vedotin exposure differed between cohorts. Researchers used magnetic negative selection to pull out pure CD4+ T cells from thawed PBMCs. This specimen consisted of CD4+ T cells from blood, obtained before the fourth cycle of nivolumab. These receptors were collected from a human donor with classical Hodgkin lymphoma.

This clone was detected only a few times. This chain connects TRBV30 to TRBJ1-1; D is possibly TRBD1 (5 bases). The V end was cut by 4 bases, the J end by 3 bases, with 12 bases between. The CDR3 is made up of 13 amino acids. CDR1 and CDR2 from the germline V gene are GTSNPN and SVGIG (reference sequence). The CDR3, as DNA: TGTGCCTGGACGGTAGGGGTGTACACTGAAGCTTTCTTT. Translation: CAWTVGVYTEAFF.

CDR3 DNA sequence: TGTGCCAGCAGCTCTGGGGCAGGGGTCACAGATACGCAGTATTTT. Encoded protein: CASSSGAGVTDTQYF. The V call is TRBV7-2, the J call TRBJ2-3; maybe TRBD1 (6 bases). The V gene lost 4 bases and the J gene lost 2 bases, with 13 bases spanning the gap. CDR3 length: 15 residues. Per germline, CDR1 SGHTA and CDR2 FQGNSA.

The chain is built from TRBV11-2 and TRBJ1-3; D uncertain. Trimming cost V 1 base and J 0 bases, with 4 bases left between them. CDR1 and CDR2 from the germline V gene are SGHAT and FQNNGV. The CDR3 runs 14 residues. CDR3 sequence reads: CASSLGSSGNTIYF. CDR3 nucleotide sequence: TGTGCCAGCAGCTTAGGGTCCTCTGGAAACACCATATATTTT.

In DNA, the CDR3 is TGTGCCAGCAGCCAGTCGGCCGCGAACACTGAAGCTTTCTTT. The encoded protein is CASSQSAANTEAFF. V and J are TRBV7-8 and TRBJ1-1; D not certain. The CDR3 runs 14 residues. V was pared by 5 bases and J by 1 base, with 11 bases between. Germline V gives CDR1 SGHVS, CDR2 FQNEAQ.

V and J are TRBV7-9 and TRBJ1-3, with 8 bases identical to TRBD1. Germline V lookup: CDR1 SEHNR, CDR2 FQNEAQ (reference sequence). Germline trimming cut 0 bases from V and 2 bases from J; bases unmatched to any gene: 0. This CDR3 is 15 amino acids long. The CDR3 loop is CASSLATGAGNTIYF. CDR3 coding DNA: TGTGCCAGCAGCTTAGCGACAGGGGCTGGAAACACCATATATTTT.

The V and J genes are TRBV15 and TRBJ2-5; perhaps TRBD1 as D (5 bases). In germline, CDR1 is LNHNV, CDR2 YYDKDF (reference sequence). V lost 0 bases to trimming and J lost 3 bases, with 8 bases between them. This CDR3 is 14 amino acids long. The chain's CDR3 is CATSRDRAKETQYF. CDR3 DNA sequence: TGTGCCACCAGCAGAGACAGGGCTAAAGAGACCCAGTACTTC.

The V and J genes are TRBV18 and TRBJ1-2; D is undetermined. The CDR3 has 14 residues. Per the germline V gene, CDR1 is KGHSH and CDR2 is LQKENI. V shed 2 bases and J shed 5 bases, with 12 bases lying between them. CDR3 sequence (DNA): TGTGCCAGCTCACCAGTCGGGGAATCGTATGGCTACACCTTC. It is translated as CASSPVGESYGYTF.

For this clone: One junction end does not reproduce the germline sequence, and a read error may be involved. The rearrangement joins TRBV7-7 to TRBJ2-5, with 12 bases that match TRBD2. Germline CDR1 SSHAT, CDR2 FNYEAQ (reference sequence). The CDR3 is 16 residues long. The CDR3 region is CASSLILAGGRETQYF. DNA for the CDR3: TGTGCTAGCAGCTTAATCCTAGCGGGGGGGCGTGAGACCCAGTACTTC.

The genes are TRBV7-2 and TRBJ2-1; TRBD2 aligns across 11 bases. CDR1 and CDR2 from the germline V gene are SGHTA and FQGNSA. The V gene end was trimmed by 4 bases and the J gene end by 0 bases; junction bases not matched to a gene: 5. This CDR3 has 17 residues. The DNA for the CDR3 is TGTGCCAGCAGCTCGCGTAGCGGGGGGGCCTCCTACAATGAGCAGTTCTTC. Its translation is CASSSRSGGASYNEQFF.

Only one count was recorded for this clone. The chain carries TRBV28 and TRBJ1-1, with D unresolved. The CDR3 loop spans 14 amino acids. V gave up 8 bases and J gave up 1 base, with 14 bases separating them. Germline lookup yields CDR1 MDHEN and CDR2 SYDVKM. CDR3 nucleotide sequence: TGTGCCAGCCGGGAGGGCCCCTCGAACACTGAAGCTTTCTTT. It specifies CASREGPSNTEAFF.

This rearrangement joins TRBV4-3 to TRBJ1-6, with 7 bases fitting TRBD1. CDR3 size: 15 residues. In germline, CDR1 is LGHNA, CDR2 YSLEER. V lost 4 bases and J lost 13; bases outside the gene matches: 13. CDR3 coding DNA: TGCGCCAGCAGCCGGAGACGGGACAGTTTTTCGCCCCTCCACTTT. As protein: CASSRRRDSFSPLHF.

The chain links TRBV4-3 to TRBJ2-7; D call uncertain. This CDR3 is built from 13 residues. V was cut by 0 bases and J by 6 bases, with 9 bases left in between. Per the germline V gene, CDR1 is LGHNA and CDR2 is YSLEER. The CDR3 DNA follows: TGCGCCAGCAGCCAAGATCGAAGGACCGAGCAGTACTTC. It translates to CASSQDRRTEQYF.

This clone was picked up a small number of times. The chain has TRBV6-5 and TRBJ1-2; D is perhaps TRBD1 (5 bases). CDR1 and CDR2 (germline): MNHEY, SVGAGI. V lost 6 bases and J 4 bases, leaving 18 bases between the germline ends. This CDR3 has 15 residues. In DNA form, the CDR3 reads TGTGCCAGCAGGGGGACGGGGGGGAGCGGCTATGGCTACACCTTC. Protein: CASRGTGGSGYGYTF.

The chain uses TRBV5-1 and TRBJ2-2; D uncertain. The CDR3 contains 16 residues. Between the trimmed V and J ends, which lost 0 bases and 4 bases, there was a span of 13 bases. The germline CDR1 and CDR2 sequences are SGHRS and YFSETQ. CDR3: CASSLETSPGTGELFF. The CDR3 bases are TGCGCCAGCAGCTTGGAGACATCACCGGGCACCGGGGAGCTGTTTTTT. Looking up the rest from reference TRBV5-1 and TRBJ2-2 gives the full variable domain: KAGVTQTPRYLIKTRGQQVTLSCSPISGHRSVSWYQQTPGQGLQFLFEYFSETQRNKGNFPGRFSGRQFSNSRSEMNVSTLELGDSALYLCASSLETSPGTGELFFGEGSRLTVL.

This clone was seen only a few times. Other DNA sequences within the sample encode an identical CDR3. The V and J genes are TRBV6-1 and TRBJ2-5; 12 bases are a match to TRBD2. The CDR3 has 14 residues. The trim removed 2 bases at V and 5 bases at J, leaving 0 bases unmatched. The germline V gene has CDR1 MNHNS and CDR2 SASEGT. The DNA for the CDR3 is TGTGCCAGCAGTGAAACTAGCGGGGGGGAGACCCAGTACTTC. This encodes CASSETSGGETQYF.

The chain is built from TRBV7-6 and TRBJ2-3; perhaps TRBD2 as D (5 bases). The ends were cut back, 2 bases at V and 6 bases at J, with 6 bases in the middle. CDR1 SGHVS and CDR2 FNYEAQ come from the germline V gene. This CDR3 spans 12 amino acids. CDR3 in DNA: TGTGCCAGCAGCTTATGGAGGGATACGCAGTATTTT. Its protein is CASSLWRDTQYF.

This clone was counted between two and nine times. The J gene is TRBJ2-7, the V gene TRBV11-2; perhaps TRBD2 as D (6 bases). V was pared by 3 bases and J by 2 bases, with 11 bases between. The CDR3 is 14 residues long. Per the germline V gene, CDR1 is SGHAT and CDR2 is FQNNGV. The CDR3 here is CASSFPAGTYEQYF. Here the CDR3 DNA reads TGTGCCAGCAGCTTTCCTGCGGGGACCTACGAGCAGTACTTC.

The chain links TRBV6-6 to TRBJ2-5; 11 nucleotides match TRBD1. V was clipped by 5 bases and J by 4 bases; unmatched bases: 3. The CDR3 is 14 residues long. CDR1 is MNHNY, CDR2 SVGAGI, per germline (reference sequence). The CDR3 sequence: CASSGTGGRETQYF. CDR3 DNA: TGTGCCAGCAGTGGGACAGGGGGACGAGAGACCCAGTACTTC.

This clone is labeled medium-sized. The chain joins TRBV18 to TRBJ1-3; no clear D. CDR1 is KGHSH and CDR2 is LQKENI in the germline V gene. The CDR3 totals 17 residues. V dropped 3 bases and J dropped 2 bases, with 17 bases sitting between them. CDR3 amino acids: CASSPTSIGQTGNTIYF. CDR3 nucleotides: TGTGCCAGCTCACCGACTTCTATAGGGCAAACTGGAAACACCATATATTTT.

The genes are TRBV2 and TRBJ1-1, with a tentative D call TRBD1 (5 bases). The V end lost 0 bases, the J end lost 0 bases, and 11 bases lay between the germline ends. This CDR3 spans 16 amino acids. Per the germline V gene, CDR1 is SNHLY and CDR2 is FYNNEI. CDR3 coding DNA: TGTGCCAGCAGTGAAGCGCGCCGACAGTTGAACACTGAAGCTTTCTTT. Translation: CASSEARRQLNTEAFF.

In the case of this clone: Distinct nucleotide sequences in the sample also encode this CDR3. The V and J genes are TRBV10-1 and TRBJ1-1; D ambiguous. Trimming left V 3 bases short and J 2 bases short, with 1 base between. Germline V gives CDR1 WNHNN, CDR2 SYGVQD (reference sequence). The CDR3 spans 11 residues. As DNA, the CDR3 is TGCGCCAGCAGTGAAAACACTGAAGCTTTCTTT. This sequence encodes CASSENTEAFF.

The chain is built from TRBV6-5 and TRBJ1-4, with 8 bases that match TRBD1. The CDR3 is 15 amino acids. The germline V gene has CDR1 MNHEY and CDR2 SVGAGI. The junction had 11 bases not matched to a gene; V was cut back by 6 bases and J by 8 bases. This chain's CDR3 is CASSYTGGGEEKLFF. In DNA, the CDR3 is TGTGCCAGCAGCTATACAGGGGGTGGGGAAGAAAAACTGTTTTTT.

This chain connects TRBV27 to TRBJ2-5; D perhaps matches TRBD1 (5 bases). V gave up 6 bases and J gave up 9 bases, with 20 bases separating them. Germline CDR1 is MNHEY and CDR2 is SMNVEV (reference sequence). The CDR3 is made up of 14 amino acids. The chain's CDR3 is CASSYQGLIMPQYF. The CDR3 DNA is TGTGCCAGCAGCTATCAGGGTTTGATCATGCCCCAGTACTTC.

The table lists this clone with a few counts. CDR3 residues: CASSSPNGGDYGYTF. CDR3 bases: TGTGCCAGCAGTTCCCCCAACGGGGGCGACTATGGCTACACCTTC. V and J are TRBV28 and TRBJ1-2; D possibly corresponds to TRBD1 (6 bases). CDR1 is MDHEN and CDR2 is SYDVKM in the germline V gene. V was pared by 4 bases and J by 3 bases, with 15 bases between. The CDR3 extends over 15 amino acids.